The 5 T cell receptor beta chains presented below share a single source sample, sequenced in a study of shared clonotypes between healthy human individuals. Generated by immunoSEQ multiplex PCR, the TCRdb table keeps only in-frame clones and is missing some. Of about 2.3 million clones listed, less than 95% were seen once; the top ten hold approximately 0.39%. The specimen sequenced was naive CD4+ T cells from PBMCs. Stated subset: CD45RA+ positively selected. These receptor sequences come from a man aged 18 to 29 in good health. Some clones in this sample may be carry-over from other donors' samples.

This clone was recorded only once. Other DNA sequences of this sample code for an identical CDR3. This chain joins TRBV11-2 and TRBJ1-2; no definite D call. The CDR3 totals 16 residues. Germline CDR1 reads SGHAT; CDR2 reads FQNNGV. V lost 4 bases and J lost 0, with 15 bases in between. CDR3 sequence: CASSSPKRTPNYGYTF. CDR3 coding DNA: TGTGCCAGCAGCTCTCCGAAAAGGACTCCTAACTATGGCTACACCTTC.

The chain is built from TRBV4-1 and TRBJ2-5, with D hard to call. CDR1 MGHRA and CDR2 YSYEKL come from the germline V gene. V gave up 4 bases and J gave up 5 bases, with 11 bases separating them. The length of the CDR3 is 13 residues. The CDR3 coding sequence is TGCGCCAGCAGCCTAATAGTTTTGGAGACCCAGTACTTC. Translation gives CASSLIVLETQYF.

The chain recombines TRBV19 with TRBJ1-2; 10 bases align to TRBD1. V was clipped by 6 bases and J by 8 bases; unmatched bases: 15. There are 16 residues in the CDR3. Germline loops: CDR1 LNHDA, CDR2 SQIVND (reference sequence). The CDR3 reads CASRPTGTGEGRGYTF. CDR3 coding DNA: TGTGCCAGTAGACCGACCGGGACAGGGGAGGGACGAGGCTACACCTTC.

The chain is built from TRBV28 and TRBJ2-3; tentatively, D is TRBD2 (6 bases). CDR3 length: 14 residues. The germline V gene has CDR1 MDHEN and CDR2 SYDVKM. The V end was cut by 8 bases, the J end by 1 base, with 13 bases between. The DNA for the CDR3 is TGTGCCAGCGATGAATCGGGGGGCACAGATACGCAGTATTTT. Its translation is CASDESGGTDTQYF.

This chain uses TRBV30 with TRBJ1-4; 10 nucleotides match TRBD1. The CDR3 has 16 residues. Trimming cost V 5 bases and J 6 bases; bases outside gene matches: 12. CDR1 and CDR2 from the germline V gene are GTSNPN and SVGIG (reference sequence). The CDR3 sequence: CAWSRDRGVGYEKLFF. DNA of the CDR3: TGTGCCTGGTCCCGGGACAGGGGAGTAGGGTATGAAAAACTGTTTTTT. The whole variable domain, filled in from reference TRBV30 and TRBJ1-4, reads SQTIHQWPATLVQPVGSPLSLECTVEGTSNPNLYWYRQAAGRGLQLLFYSVGIGQISSEVPQNLSASRPQDRQFILSSKKLLLSDSGFYLCAWSRDRGVGYEKLFFGSGTQLSVL.